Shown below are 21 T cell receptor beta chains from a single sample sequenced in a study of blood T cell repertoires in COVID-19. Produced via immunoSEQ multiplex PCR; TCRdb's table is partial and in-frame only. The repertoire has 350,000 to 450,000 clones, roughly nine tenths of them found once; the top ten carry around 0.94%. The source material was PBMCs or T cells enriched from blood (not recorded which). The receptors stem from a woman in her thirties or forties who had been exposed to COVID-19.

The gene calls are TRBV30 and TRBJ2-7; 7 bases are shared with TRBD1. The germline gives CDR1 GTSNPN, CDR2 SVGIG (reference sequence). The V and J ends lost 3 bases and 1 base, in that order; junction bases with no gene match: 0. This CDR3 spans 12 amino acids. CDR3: CAWSRGSYEQYF. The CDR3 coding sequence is TGTGCCTGGAGCAGGGGGTCCTACGAGCAGTACTTC.

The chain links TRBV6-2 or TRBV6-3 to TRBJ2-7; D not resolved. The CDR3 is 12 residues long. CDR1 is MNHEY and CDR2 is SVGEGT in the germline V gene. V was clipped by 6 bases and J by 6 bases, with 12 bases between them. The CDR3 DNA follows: TGTGCCAGCAGCCATAGACGGAGCGAGCAGTACTTC. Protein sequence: CASSHRRSEQYF.

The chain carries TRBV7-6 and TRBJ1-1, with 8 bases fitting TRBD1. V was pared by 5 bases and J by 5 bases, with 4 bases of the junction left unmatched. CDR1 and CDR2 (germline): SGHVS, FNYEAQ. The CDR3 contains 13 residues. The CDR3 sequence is CASSRTGSTEAFF. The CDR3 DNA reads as TGTGCCAGCAGCCGGACAGGGAGTACTGAAGCTTTCTTT.

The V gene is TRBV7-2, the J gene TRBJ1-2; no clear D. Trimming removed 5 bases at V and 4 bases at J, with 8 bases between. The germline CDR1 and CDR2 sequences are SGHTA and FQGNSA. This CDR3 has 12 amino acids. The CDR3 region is CASSPGLYGYTF. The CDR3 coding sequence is TGTGCCAGCAGCCCCGGACTCTATGGCTACACCTTC.

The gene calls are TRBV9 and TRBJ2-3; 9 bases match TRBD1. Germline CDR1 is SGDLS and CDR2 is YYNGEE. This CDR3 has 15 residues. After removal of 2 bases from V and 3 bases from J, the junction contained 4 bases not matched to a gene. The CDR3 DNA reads TGTGCCAGCAGCGTTGGGACAGGGCCTACAGATACGCAGTATTTT. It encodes CASSVGTGPTDTQYF.

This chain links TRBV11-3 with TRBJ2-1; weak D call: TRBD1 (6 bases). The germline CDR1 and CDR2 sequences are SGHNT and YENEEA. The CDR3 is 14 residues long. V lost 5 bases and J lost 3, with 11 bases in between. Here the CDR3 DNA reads TGTGCCAGCAGCGGACCGACAGGCTACAATGAGCAGTTCTTC. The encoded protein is CASSGPTGYNEQFF.

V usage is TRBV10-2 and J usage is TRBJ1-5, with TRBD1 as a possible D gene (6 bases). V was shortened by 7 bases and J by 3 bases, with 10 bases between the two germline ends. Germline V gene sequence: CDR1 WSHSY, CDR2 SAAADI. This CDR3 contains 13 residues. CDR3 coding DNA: TGCGCCAGCACCTACAGGGCCAATCAGCCCCAGCATTTT. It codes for CASTYRANQPQHF.

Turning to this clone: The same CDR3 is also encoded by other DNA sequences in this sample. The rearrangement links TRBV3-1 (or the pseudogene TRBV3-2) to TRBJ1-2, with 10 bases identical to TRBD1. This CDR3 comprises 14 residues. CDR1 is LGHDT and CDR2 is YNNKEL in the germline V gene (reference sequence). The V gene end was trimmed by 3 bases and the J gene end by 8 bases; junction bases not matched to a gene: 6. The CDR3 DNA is TGTGCCAGCAGCCACTCAGACAGGGGGCCGGGCTACACCTTC. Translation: CASSHSDRGPGYTF.

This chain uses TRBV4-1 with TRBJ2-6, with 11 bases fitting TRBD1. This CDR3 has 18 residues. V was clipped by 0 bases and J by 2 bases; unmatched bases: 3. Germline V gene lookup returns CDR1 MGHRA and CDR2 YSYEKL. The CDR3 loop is CASSQEGQGVTGANVLTF. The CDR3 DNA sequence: TGCGCCAGCAGCCAAGAGGGACAGGGGGTAACTGGGGCCAACGTCCTGACTTTC.

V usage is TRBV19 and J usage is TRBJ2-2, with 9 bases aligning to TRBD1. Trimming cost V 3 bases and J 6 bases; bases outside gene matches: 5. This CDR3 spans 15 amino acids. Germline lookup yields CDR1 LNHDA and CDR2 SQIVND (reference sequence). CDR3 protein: CASSIKGQGSGELFF. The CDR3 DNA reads TGTGCCAGTAGTATCAAAGGACAGGGGTCCGGGGAGCTGTTTTTT. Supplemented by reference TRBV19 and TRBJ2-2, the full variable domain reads DGGITQSPKYLFRKEGQNVTLSCEQNLNHDAMYWYRQDPGQGLRLIYYSQIVNDFQKGDIAEGYSVSREKKESFPLTVTSAQKNPTAFYLCASSIKGQGSGELFFGEGSRLTVL.

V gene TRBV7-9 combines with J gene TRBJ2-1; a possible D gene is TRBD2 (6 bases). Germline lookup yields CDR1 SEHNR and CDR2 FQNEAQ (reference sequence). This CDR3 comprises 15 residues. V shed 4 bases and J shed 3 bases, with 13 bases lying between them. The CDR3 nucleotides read TGTGCCAGCAGCTGGGTGCGGGGCGGCTACAATGAGCAGTTCTTC. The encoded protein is CASSWVRGGYNEQFF.

The CDR3 DNA reads TGTGCCAGCAGCCGGATCGGGCGGGGGTTCGACGGAAACACCATATATTTT. Protein product: CASSRIGRGFDGNTIYF. This chain connects TRBV11-3 to TRBJ1-3, with D perhaps TRBD1 (5 bases). The ends were cut back, 5 bases at V and 4 bases at J, with 21 bases in the middle. Germline CDR1 SGHNT, CDR2 YENEEA. The CDR3 extends over 17 amino acids.

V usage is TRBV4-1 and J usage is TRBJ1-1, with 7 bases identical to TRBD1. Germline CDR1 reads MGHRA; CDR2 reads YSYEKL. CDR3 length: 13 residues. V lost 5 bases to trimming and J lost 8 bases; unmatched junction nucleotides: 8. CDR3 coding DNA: TGCGCCAGCAGCTGGGGGACAGAACTAGAAGCTTTCTTT. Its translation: CASSWGTELEAFF.

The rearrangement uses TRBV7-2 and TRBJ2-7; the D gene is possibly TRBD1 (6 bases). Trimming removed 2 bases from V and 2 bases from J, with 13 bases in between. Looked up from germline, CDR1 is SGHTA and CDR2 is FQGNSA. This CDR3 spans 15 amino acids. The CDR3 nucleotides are TGTGCCAGCAGCTTAAGAGGGGGTCCCACCTACGAGCAGTACTTC. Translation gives CASSLRGGPTYEQYF.

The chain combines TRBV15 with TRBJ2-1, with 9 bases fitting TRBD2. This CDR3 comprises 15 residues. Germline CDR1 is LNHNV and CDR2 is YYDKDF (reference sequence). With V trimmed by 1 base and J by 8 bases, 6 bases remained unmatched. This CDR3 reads CATSRAAGGPDEQFF. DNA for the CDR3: TGTGCCACCAGCAGAGCGGCGGGGGGGCCGGATGAGCAGTTCTTC.

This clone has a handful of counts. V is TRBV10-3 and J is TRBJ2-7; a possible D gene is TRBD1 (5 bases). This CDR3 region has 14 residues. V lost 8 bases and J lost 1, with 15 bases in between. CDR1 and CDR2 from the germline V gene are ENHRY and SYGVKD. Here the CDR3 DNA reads TGTGCCATCCAGGACACGATACTTTCCTACGAGCAGTACTTC. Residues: CAIQDTILSYEQYF.

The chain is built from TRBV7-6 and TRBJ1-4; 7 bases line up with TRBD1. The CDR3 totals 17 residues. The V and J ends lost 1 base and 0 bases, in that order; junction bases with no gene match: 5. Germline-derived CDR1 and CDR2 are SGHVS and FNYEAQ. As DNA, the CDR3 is TGTGCCAGCAGCTTAGGGACAGGCCTTGCAACTAATGAAAAACTGTTTTTT. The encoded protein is CASSLGTGLATNEKLFF.

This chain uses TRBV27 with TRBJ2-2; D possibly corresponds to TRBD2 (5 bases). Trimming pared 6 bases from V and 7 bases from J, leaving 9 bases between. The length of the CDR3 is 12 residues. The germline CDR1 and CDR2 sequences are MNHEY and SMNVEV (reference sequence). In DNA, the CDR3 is TGTGCCAGCAGCCGGGGTAACGGGGAGCTGTTTTTT. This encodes CASSRGNGELFF.

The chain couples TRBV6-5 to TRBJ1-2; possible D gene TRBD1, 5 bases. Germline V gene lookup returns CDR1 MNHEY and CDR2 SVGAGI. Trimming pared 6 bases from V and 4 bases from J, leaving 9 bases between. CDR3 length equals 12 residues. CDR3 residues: CASREGLYGYTF. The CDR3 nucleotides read TGTGCCAGCAGGGAGGGACTCTATGGCTACACCTTC.

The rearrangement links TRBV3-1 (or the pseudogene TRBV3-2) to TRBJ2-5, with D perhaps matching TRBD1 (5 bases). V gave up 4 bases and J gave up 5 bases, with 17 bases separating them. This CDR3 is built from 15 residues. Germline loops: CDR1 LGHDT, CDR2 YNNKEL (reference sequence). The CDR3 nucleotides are TGTGCCAGCAGCCCCCGGGCAGGGATGTTGGAGACCCAGTACTTC. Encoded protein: CASSPRAGMLETQYF.

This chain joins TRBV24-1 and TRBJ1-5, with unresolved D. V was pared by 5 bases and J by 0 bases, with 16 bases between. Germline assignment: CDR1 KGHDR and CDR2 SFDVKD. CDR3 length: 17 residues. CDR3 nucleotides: TGTGCCACCAGTGGGTCCTCAGGAGGGTATAGCAATCAGCCCCAGCATTTT. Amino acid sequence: CATSGSSGGYSNQPQHF.